Each of the 25 T cell receptor beta chains below was sequenced from the same sample in a study of blood T cell repertoires in COVID-19. TCRdb's copy holds only in-frame clones and misses some; the assay was immunoSEQ multiplex PCR. Seen here are some 87,000 clones, 87% observed once, and the top ten hold roughly 17%. The material sequenced was peripheral blood. Receptors originate from a human donor in a cohort sampled during active COVID-19.

This sequence joins TRBV19 and TRBJ2-5, with 8 nucleotides matching TRBD1. J lost 5 bases, V lost 5 bases, and 16 bases had no gene match. The germline V gene has CDR1 LNHDA and CDR2 SQIVND (reference sequence). The CDR3 has 17 amino acids. The CDR3 bases are TGTGCCAGTAGTCCCCGGACAGGGACCCCTCTTTGGGAGACCCAGTACTTC. Amino acid sequence: CASSPRTGTPLWETQYF.

The chain links TRBV2 to TRBJ2-3, with a tentative D call TRBD2 (5 bases). V dropped 7 bases and J dropped 6 bases, with 8 bases sitting between them. CDR1 is SNHLY, CDR2 FYNNEI, per germline. The CDR3 runs to 11 residues. The CDR3 spells CASTAGDTQYF. The CDR3 nucleotides are TGTGCCAGCACCGCGGGCGATACGCAGTATTTT.

The V and J genes are TRBV18 and TRBJ2-3, with a tentative D call TRBD2 (6 bases). Germline CDR1 and CDR2: KGHSH and LQKENI. The CDR3 totals 14 residues. V was pared by 2 bases and J by 8 bases, with 14 bases between. CDR3 protein: CASSPEAGSRTQYF. Written as DNA, the CDR3 is TGTGCCAGCTCACCAGAAGCGGGTAGTCGTACGCAGTATTTT.

V and J are TRBV19 and TRBJ1-5; 8 bases align to TRBD1. The CDR3 has 15 residues. In germline, CDR1 is LNHDA, CDR2 SQIVND (reference sequence). V shed 11 bases and J 3 bases; nucleotides not matched to a gene: 12. This CDR3 reads CASQGGRGPNQPQHF. The CDR3 DNA follows: TGTGCCTCACAGGGAGGCAGGGGGCCCAATCAGCCCCAGCATTTT.

The V call is TRBV20-1, the J call TRBJ2-5; the D gene is possibly TRBD2 (6 bases). In germline, CDR1 is DFQATT, CDR2 SNEGSKA (reference sequence). This CDR3 region has 11 residues. Trimming shortened V by 7 bases and J by 0 bases, and 6 bases separated the two germline ends. CDR3 sequence (DNA): TGCAGTGGCGGGGACCAAGAGACCCAGTACTTC. Amino acid sequence: CSGGDQETQYF.

V is TRBV12-3 or TRBV12-4 and J is TRBJ1-1, with 9 bases identical to TRBD1. V was clipped by 3 bases and J by 10 bases; unmatched bases: 6. The CDR3 sequence is 13 residues long. The CDR3 nucleotides are TGTGCCAGCAGTTTCCCAGGGGGACAGGGAGCTTTCTTT. This encodes CASSFPGGQGAFF.

The V gene is TRBV15, the J gene TRBJ1-2; D is undetermined. Per the germline V gene, CDR1 is LNHNV and CDR2 is YYDKDF (reference sequence). The CDR3 is made up of 15 amino acids. Trimming took 0 bases from V and 5 from J, leaving 13 bases between them. This CDR3 reads CATSRDPGMTYGYTF. The CDR3 region has the DNA TGTGCCACCAGCAGAGATCCTGGCATGACTTATGGCTACACCTTC.

This clone was seen more than once but under ten times. This chain joins TRBV30 and TRBJ2-7; D perhaps matches TRBD2 (5 bases). The germline V and J ends were trimmed by 0 bases and 7 bases, with 7 bases remaining between them. CDR1 is GTSNPN and CDR2 is SVGIG in the germline V gene (reference sequence). CDR3 length: 11 amino acids. In DNA form, the CDR3 reads TGTGCCTGGAGTGTCCGGAGGGAGCAGTACTTC. Amino acids: CAWSVRREQYF.

CDR3: CASSPSGGRFNYGYTF. In DNA, the CDR3 is TGCGCCAGCAGCCCCTCGGGGGGGAGGTTTAACTATGGCTACACCTTC. The chain carries TRBV5-1 and TRBJ1-2; maybe TRBD1 (5 bases). V lost 4 bases and J lost 1, with 17 bases in between. There are 16 residues in the CDR3. Germline CDR1 SGHRS, CDR2 YFSETQ.

This chain uses TRBV6-5 with TRBJ2-7, with a possible D match to TRBD2 (6 bases). The length of the CDR3 is 14 residues. V was shortened by 0 bases and J by 2 bases, with 8 bases between the two germline ends. Germline CDR1 reads MNHEY; CDR2 reads SVGAGI. The CDR3 loop is CASSYSSGAYEQYF. CDR3 nucleotides: TGTGCCAGCAGTTACTCGTCGGGGGCCTACGAGCAGTACTTC.

This clone showed up just once. The V gene is TRBV7-2, the J gene TRBJ2-3, with D maybe TRBD2 (6 bases). Germline V gene lookup returns CDR1 SGHTA and CDR2 FQGNSA. Trimming pared 2 bases from V and 2 bases from J, leaving 14 bases between. This CDR3 has 16 residues. CDR3 sequence (DNA): TGTGCCAGCAGCTTACAGGCGGGAAGATACACAGATACGCAGTATTTT. This translates into CASSLQAGRYTDTQYF.

This clone was seen a handful of times. This sequence joins TRBV7-9 and TRBJ1-1; D perhaps matches TRBD1 (5 bases). The germline V gene encodes CDR1 SEHNR and CDR2 FQNEAQ (reference sequence). This CDR3 has 13 residues. V dropped 5 bases and J dropped 10 bases, with 17 bases sitting between them. CDR3 in amino acids: CASSLPDPRGAFF. CDR3 in DNA: TGTGCCAGCAGCCTCCCCGACCCAAGGGGAGCTTTCTTT.

The chain uses TRBV5-6 and TRBJ1-4; D gene ambiguous. The CDR3 loop spans 15 amino acids. Germline loops: CDR1 SGHDT, CDR2 YYEEEE. Deletions cut 0 bases from V and 4 bases from J, with 10 bases between. The CDR3 sequence: CASSLGAGYNEKLFF. CDR3 bases: TGTGCCAGCAGCTTGGGGGCAGGCTATAATGAAAAACTGTTTTTT.

The V gene is TRBV7-2, the J gene TRBJ1-4; no clear D gene. This CDR3 is 14 amino acids long. Trimming pared 5 bases from V and 7 bases from J, leaving 14 bases between. Germline values: CDR1 SGHTA, CDR2 FQGNSA. CDR3 in amino acids: CASSPQAGFEKLFF. The CDR3 DNA reads as TGTGCCAGCAGCCCTCAGGCGGGATTTGAAAAACTGTTTTTT.

V is TRBV24-1 and J is TRBJ2-2, with TRBD1 matching 10 bases. V was clipped by 5 bases and J by 3 bases; unmatched bases: 8. CDR3 length equals 17 residues. Germline V gene lookup returns CDR1 KGHDR and CDR2 SFDVKD. The CDR3 nucleotides read TGTGCCACCAGTGCCAAGTCCGGGACAGGGGACACCGGGGAGCTGTTTTTT. This gives the protein CATSAKSGTGDTGELFF.

This clone was observed a handful of times. This chain joins TRBV5-1 and TRBJ1-5; D gene ambiguous. The CDR3 has 13 amino acids. Per germline, CDR1 SGHRS and CDR2 YFSETQ. Trimming took 3 bases from V and 8 from J, leaving 12 bases between them. CDR3 in amino acids: CASSSTGKEPQHF. CDR3 nucleotide sequence: TGCGCCAGCAGCTCTACCGGGAAGGAGCCCCAGCATTTT.

Note on this clone: The junction and the germline gene differ at one end; a read error may be behind it. V and J are TRBV5-6 and TRBJ1-6, with D perhaps matching TRBD1 (6 bases). The CDR3 has 15 amino acids. Germline lookup yields CDR1 SGHDT and CDR2 YYEEEE. DNA for the CDR3: TGTGCCAGCAGTTTGGGGGGCTCTTTTGATTCACCCCTCCACTTT. It encodes CASSLGGSFDSPLHF.

This clone was picked up a small number of times. V is TRBV2 and J is TRBJ1-1, with D perhaps TRBD1 (5 bases). Trimming stripped 6 bases from V and 0 bases from J, with 11 bases between. Germline assignment: CDR1 SNHLY and CDR2 FYNNEI. The CDR3 sequence is 14 residues long. CDR3 amino acids: CASSAGRMNTEAFF. CDR3 in DNA: TGTGCCAGCAGCGCGGGACGTATGAACACTGAAGCTTTCTTT.

This clone has only one observation. This sequence joins TRBV24-1 and TRBJ2-2, with 15 bases identical to TRBD2. Per the germline V gene, CDR1 is KGHDR and CDR2 is SFDVKD. The CDR3 has 19 amino acids. Unmatched junction bases numbered 7, after V lost 3 bases and J lost 3 bases. The CDR3 protein is CATSDRTGLAGGDTGELFF. The CDR3 DNA reads as TGTGCCACCAGTGATCGAACTGGACTAGCGGGGGGGGACACCGGGGAGCTGTTTTTT.

The gene calls are TRBV12-3 or TRBV12-4 and TRBJ2-2, with D possibly matching TRBD2 (6 bases). This CDR3 has 13 residues. Trimming stripped 6 bases from V and 5 bases from J, with 10 bases between. The CDR3 sequence: CASREGWTGELFF. DNA for the CDR3: TGTGCCAGCAGGGAGGGGTGGACCGGGGAGCTGTTTTTT.

V usage is TRBV27 and J usage is TRBJ2-2, with D maybe TRBD2 (7 bases). The V and J ends lost 2 bases and 5 bases respectively, with 12 bases between them. This CDR3 is built from 15 residues. Germline V gene sequence: CDR1 MNHEY, CDR2 SMNVEV (reference sequence). The CDR3 bases are TGTGCCAGCAGTTTAGTGGGGGGGCTGACCGGGGAGCTGTTTTTT. It is translated as CASSLVGGLTGELFF.

This chain uses TRBV11-2 with TRBJ1-6; 9 positions agree with TRBD1. CDR1 is SGHAT and CDR2 is FQNNGV in the germline V gene. The CDR3 runs to 16 residues. V was pared by 1 base and J by 10 bases, with 8 bases of the junction left unmatched. The CDR3 here is CASSLVSGTGKSPLHF. The CDR3 DNA reads as TGTGCCAGCAGCTTAGTTTCCGGGACAGGGAAGTCACCCCTCCACTTT.

The chain employs TRBV7-9 and TRBJ1-1; 7 bases fit TRBD1. The germline gives CDR1 SEHNR, CDR2 FQNEAQ (reference sequence). The V gene end was trimmed by 7 bases and the J gene end by 8 bases; junction bases not matched to a gene: 4. There are 11 residues in the CDR3. The CDR3 DNA reads as TGTGCCAGCATCGCAGGGGGGGAAGCTTTCTTT. This codes for CASIAGGEAFF.

J is TRBJ1-6 and V is TRBV7-8; D is possibly TRBD1 (6 bases). V was cut by 5 bases and J by 10 bases, with 6 bases left in between. CDR3 length equals 11 residues. Germline CDR1 SGHVS, CDR2 FQNEAQ. CDR3 in DNA: TGTGCCAGCAGCCAGGGGTCACCCCTCCACTTT. Its translation: CASSQGSPLHF.

The V call is TRBV18, the J call TRBJ1-5; TRBD1 agrees at 8 bases. With V trimmed by 2 bases and J by 7 bases, 7 bases remained unmatched. Germline CDR1 and CDR2: KGHSH and LQKENI. The CDR3 spans 15 residues. The CDR3 sequence: CASSPGQGGQQPQHF. As DNA, the CDR3 is TGTGCCAGCTCACCAGGACAGGGCGGACAACAGCCCCAGCATTTT.